These T cell receptor beta chains were read from a single sample in a study of human T cells and chemical hapten exposure. MiXCR, applied by TCRdb to the RACE reads, yields one record per CDR3 protein. This sample has 99,000 or so distinct CDR3 sequences, with around 34% found just once. This sample comprised whole blood, obtained in connection with sensitization to the hapten diphenylcyclopropenone (DPC). The receptors come from a man in his forties with alopecia areata. Some clones in this sample may be carry-over from other donors' samples. CDR3s include the opening cysteine and the closing phenylalanine or tryptophan. D genes are given only for firm matches. Clone size appears in some rows only: once, few, many, or a class for an expanded clone.

J gene,V gene,D gene,clone size,CDR3 protein,CDR3 DNA
TRBJ2-5,TRBV5-1,NA,NA,CASSLAGPRETQYF,TGCGCCAGCAGCTTGGCAGGGCCGAGGGAGACCCAGTACTTC
TRBJ2-5,TRBV10-1,TRBD1,once,CASRPMDRGKTQYF,TGCGCCAGCAGACCAATGGACAGGGGGAAGACCCAGTACTTC
TRBJ1-2,TRBV12-3/TRBV12-4,NA,NA,CASSRTGLGYGYTF,TGTGCCAGCAGTCGCACAGGGCTGGGCTATGGCTACACCTTC
TRBJ2-3,TRBV18,NA,few,CASSPPAGITDTQYF,TGTGCCAGCTCACCACCGGCGGGGATCACAGATACGCAGTATTTT
TRBJ2-5,TRBV7-2,TRBD1,few,CASSLRQGSQETQYF,TGTGCCAGCAGCCTTAGACAGGGGTCCCAAGAGACCCAGTACTTC
TRBJ2-5,TRBV6-2/TRBV6-3,TRBD2,NA,CASSYSASGSETQYF,TGTGCCAGCAGTTACTCGGCTAGCGGTTCAGAGACCCAGTACTTC
TRBJ1-1,TRBV4-3,NA,few,CASSFTVWNTEAFF,TGCGCCAGCAGCTTTACAGTCTGGAACACTGAAGCTTTCTTT
TRBJ2-1,TRBV9,NA,NA,CASSVFTGTNEQFF,TGTGCCAGCAGCGTGTTTACGGGTACGAATGAGCAGTTCTTC
TRBJ2-5,TRBV20-1,NA,NA,CSARGIQETQYF,TGCAGTGCTAGGGGGATTCAAGAGACCCAGTACTTC
TRBJ2-1,TRBV7-2,TRBD2,NA,CASSSQREALFRKFF,TGTGCCAGCAGCTCCCAGCGGGAGGCCCTTTTCCGCAAGTTCTTC
TRBJ1-1,TRBV4-3,NA,NA,CASSQVSLTNTEAFF,TGCGCCAGCAGCCAAGTGTCATTGACGAACACTGAAGCTTTCTTT
TRBJ2-7,TRBV7-8,NA,NA,CASSLDSTYEQYF,TGTGCCAGCAGCCTGGACAGCACCTACGAGCAGTACTTC
TRBJ2-7,TRBV29-1,TRBD1,NA,CSARGQRTYEQYF,TGCAGCGCCCGGGGACAGCGTACCTACGAGCAGTACTTC
TRBJ1-3,TRBV5-1,NA,NA,CASSTDSGNTIYF,TGCGCCAGCAGCACGGACTCCGGAAACACCATATATTTT
TRBJ1-1,TRBV6-1,NA,few,CASSHEGPYTEAFF,TGTGCCAGCAGTCACGAAGGACCATACACTGAAGCTTTCTTT
TRBJ2-6,TRBV6-6,TRBD1,NA,CASERDRGTGANVLTF,TGTGCCAGTGAGCGTGACAGGGGTACTGGGGCCAACGTCCTGACTTTC
TRBJ2-3,TRBV29-1,NA,NA,CSVDGGMGGDTQYF,TGCAGCGTTGACGGCGGGATGGGCGGGGATACGCAGTATTTT
TRBJ1-2,TRBV7-8,NA,few,CASSLVVGSANYGYTF,TGTGCCAGCAGCTTAGTAGTGGGTTCCGCTAACTATGGCTACACCTTC
TRBJ2-3,TRBV4-3,TRBD2,NA,CASSQKIRSGRAGGADTQYF,TGCGCCAGCAGCCAAAAAATAAGGAGCGGGAGGGCCGGGGGAGCAGATACGCAGTATTTT
TRBJ2-5,TRBV9,NA,NA,CASNQRGGEETQYF,TGTGCCAGCAACCAAAGGGGGGGTGAAGAGACCCAGTACTTC
TRBJ1-1,TRBV5-4,TRBD1,few,CASSSVTGGLTEAFF,TGTGCCAGCAGCTCTGTCACAGGGGGCCTCACTGAAGCTTTCTTT
TRBJ2-5,TRBV20-1,TRBD2,NA,CSASGTRGETQYF,TGCAGTGCATCCGGGACTAGGGGAGAGACCCAGTACTTC
TRBJ2-5,TRBV30,TRBD2,NA,CAWSPLAGETQYF,TGTGCCTGGAGTCCCCTAGCGGGAGAGACCCAGTACTTC
TRBJ1-6,TRBV20-1,TRBD1,NA,CSARSQGADNSPLHF,TGCAGTGCTAGATCACAGGGGGCGGATAATTCACCCCTCCACTTT
TRBJ2-3,TRBV27,NA,NA,CASSMHTDTQYF,TGTGCCAGCAGTATGCACACAGATACGCAGTATTTT
TRBJ2-5,TRBV5-8,NA,NA,CASSLSTETQYF,TGTGCCAGCAGCTTGTCGACAGAGACCCAGTACTTC
TRBJ2-2,TRBV7-9,TRBD2,NA,CASSFPALGRDTGELFF,TGTGCCAGCAGCTTCCCCGCGCTCGGGAGGGACACCGGGGAGCTGTTTTTT
TRBJ1-2,TRBV11-1,NA,NA,CASSLQGIDGYTF,TGTGCCAGCAGCTTGCAGGGGATTGATGGCTACACCTTC
TRBJ2-1,TRBV6-2/TRBV6-3,TRBD2,NA,CASTPGTSGMNEQFF,TGTGCCAGCACCCCCGGGACTAGCGGGATGAATGAGCAGTTCTTC
TRBJ2-1,TRBV4-2,NA,NA,CASSQVRGLDYNEQFF,TGTGCCAGCAGCCAAGTACGTGGGCTCGACTACAATGAGCAGTTCTTC
TRBJ2-6,TRBV10-3,TRBD1,NA,CAISFSGTGVSGANVLTF,TGTGCCATCAGTTTTTCCGGGACAGGGGTGTCGGGGGCCAACGTCCTGACTTTC
TRBJ2-3,TRBV20-1,TRBD2,few,CSAKPLAVTDTQYF,TGCAGTGCGAAACCCCTAGCGGTTACAGATACGCAGTATTTT
TRBJ2-7,TRBV6-6,TRBD2,NA,CASSGGLAGGPEAYF,TGTGCCAGCAGTGGAGGACTAGCGGGAGGGCCCGAGGCGTACTTC
TRBJ1-6,TRBV6-4,NA,few,CASSGSRADNSPLHF,TGTGCCAGCAGTGGATCCAGGGCGGATAATTCACCCCTCCACTTT
TRBJ1-1,TRBV2,NA,few,CASGGQNTEAFF,TGTGCCAGTGGGGGCCAGAACACTGAAGCTTTCTTT
TRBJ1-5,TRBV6-2/TRBV6-3,NA,NA,CASSRGNQPQHF,TGTGCCAGCAGTCGGGGGAATCAGCCCCAGCATTTT
TRBJ1-1,TRBV14,TRBD1,NA,CASSQVLAGGRAFF,TGTGCCAGCAGCCAAGTTTTGGCAGGGGGCAGAGCTTTCTTT
TRBJ2-1,TRBV20-1,NA,NA,CSAISSYNEQFF,TGCAGTGCTATCAGCTCCTACAATGAGCAGTTCTTC
TRBJ2-2,TRBV12-3/TRBV12-4,NA,NA,CASTLGIGELFF,TGTGCCAGCACCTTAGGTATCGGGGAGCTGTTTTTT
TRBJ2-2,TRBV24-1,TRBD2,few,CATSDWTGTSGKAGELFF,TGTGCCACCAGTGACTGGACAGGGACTAGCGGGAAGGCCGGGGAGCTGTTTTTT
TRBJ1-6,TRBV6-5,TRBD1,NA,CASSRGTGNFNSPLHF,TGTGCCAGCAGTCGAGGGACAGGAAATTTTAATTCACCCCTCCACTTT
TRBJ1-5,TRBV7-2,TRBD1,NA,CASSLPGQGAALHF,TGTGCCAGCAGCTTACCCGGACAGGGGGCCGCTCTGCATTTT
TRBJ2-3,TRBV5-5,NA,few,CASSLGEASTDTQYF,TGTGCCAGCAGCTTGGGGGAGGCCAGCACAGATACGCAGTATTTT
TRBJ2-7,TRBV29-1,TRBD1,NA,CSVDAGGKGEQYF,TGCAGCGTTGATGCAGGGGGCAAGGGCGAGCAGTACTTC
TRBJ2-5,TRBV6-6,TRBD2,NA,CASSGLGETQYF,TGTGCCAGCAGTGGACTAGGAGAGACCCAGTACTTC
TRBJ2-3,TRBV4-2,TRBD2,NA,CASSQRELAGASTDTQYF,TGTGCCAGCAGCCAGAGGGAACTAGCGGGCGCTAGCACAGATACGCAGTATTTT
TRBJ2-3,TRBV4-1,TRBD2,few,CASRSGLAGGRGKADTQYF,TGCGCCAGCAGGTCCGGACTAGCGGGAGGCCGAGGCAAGGCAGATACGCAGTATTTT
TRBJ1-1,TRBV15,TRBD1,NA,CATSRGQGNTEAFF,TGTGCCACCAGCAGAGGACAGGGGAACACTGAAGCTTTCTTT
TRBJ2-1,TRBV3-1,TRBD2,NA,CASSLPGLEVNEQFF,TGTGCCAGCAGCTTACCGGGACTAGAGGTCAATGAGCAGTTCTTC
TRBJ2-3,TRBV7-2,TRBD2,NA,CASSGRLAGGTDTQYF,TGTGCCAGCAGCGGTCGACTAGCGGGAGGAACAGATACGCAGTATTTT
TRBJ2-7,TRBV3-1,TRBD2,few,CASSQSGTRSYEQYF,TGTGCCAGCAGCCAGTCCGGGACTAGGAGCTACGAGCAGTACTTC
TRBJ1-6,TRBV7-2,TRBD1,NA,CASSLGDSYSPLHF,TGTGCCAGCAGCTTAGGGGACAGTTATTCACCCCTCCACTTT
TRBJ2-7,TRBV28,TRBD2,few,CASSSGGRAPYEQYF,TGTGCCAGCAGCTCGGGCGGGAGGGCCCCTTACGAGCAGTACTTC
TRBJ2-1,TRBV2,NA,NA,CASSGVQYNEQFF,TGTGCCAGCAGCGGGGTCCAGTACAATGAGCAGTTCTTC
TRBJ2-7,TRBV12-3/TRBV12-4,NA,NA,CASSHYDSSPYEQYF,TGTGCCAGCAGTCACTACGACAGTTCCCCCTACGAGCAGTACTTC